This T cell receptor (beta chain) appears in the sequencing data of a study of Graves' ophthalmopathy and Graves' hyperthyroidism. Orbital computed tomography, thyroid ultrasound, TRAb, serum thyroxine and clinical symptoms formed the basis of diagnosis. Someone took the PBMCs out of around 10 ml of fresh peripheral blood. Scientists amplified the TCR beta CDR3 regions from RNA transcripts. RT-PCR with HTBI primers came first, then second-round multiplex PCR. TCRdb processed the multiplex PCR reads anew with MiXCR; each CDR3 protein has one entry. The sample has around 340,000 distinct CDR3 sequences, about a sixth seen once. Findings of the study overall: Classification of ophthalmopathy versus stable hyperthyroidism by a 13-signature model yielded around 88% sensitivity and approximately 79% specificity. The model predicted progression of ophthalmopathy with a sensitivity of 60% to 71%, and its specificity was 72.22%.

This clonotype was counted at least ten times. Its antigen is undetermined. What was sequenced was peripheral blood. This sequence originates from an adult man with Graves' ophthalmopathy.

The CDR3 sequence is CASSTSYGMQGAGELFF. CDR3 bases: TGTGCCAGCAGCACCTCATACGGCATGCAGGGGGCCGGGGAGCTGTTTTTT. V and J are TRBV11-2 and TRBJ2-2; 7 nucleotides align to TRBD1. Germline trimming cut 5 bases from V and 6 bases from J; bases unmatched to any gene: 15. The CDR3 loop spans 17 amino acids. Germline V gene sequence: CDR1 SGHAT, CDR2 FQNNGV.